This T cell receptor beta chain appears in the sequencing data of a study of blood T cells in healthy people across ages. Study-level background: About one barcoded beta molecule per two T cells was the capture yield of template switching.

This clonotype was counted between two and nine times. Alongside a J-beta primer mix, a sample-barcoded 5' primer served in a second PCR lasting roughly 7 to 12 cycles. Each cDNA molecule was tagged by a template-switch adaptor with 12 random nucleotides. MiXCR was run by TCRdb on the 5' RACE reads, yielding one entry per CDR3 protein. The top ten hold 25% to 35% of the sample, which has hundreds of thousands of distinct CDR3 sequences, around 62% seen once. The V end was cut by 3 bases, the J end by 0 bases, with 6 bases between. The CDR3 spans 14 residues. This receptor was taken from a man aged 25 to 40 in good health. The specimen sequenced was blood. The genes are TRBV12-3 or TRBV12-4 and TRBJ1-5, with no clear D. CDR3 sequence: CASSLVNSNQPQHF. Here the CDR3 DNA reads TGTGCCAGCAGTTTGGTAAATAGCAATCAGCCCCAGCATTTT.